This TCR beta chain was sequenced in a study of T cell repertoires in cytomegalovirus infection. In the study overall: Alongside well-studied HLA-B-restricted CMV epitopes, recently identified HLA-C-restricted CMV epitopes were also used.

The V end lost 4 bases, the J end lost 9 bases, and 16 bases lay between the germline ends. This CDR3 is 14 amino acids long. Germline V CDR1 and CDR2: SGHTA, FQGNSA. MiXCR was run by TCRdb on the reads, yielding one entry per CDR3 protein. The table lists roughly 350,000 distinct CDR3 sequences, about a third of them singletons, with approximately 15% in the top ten. This clonotype was seen many times. Antigen specificity is unknown. General study points: Clonotypes of TCR beta that were HLA-C-restricted and CMV-specific dominated the ex vivo response.

The specimen comprised cultured PBMCs, sampled from culture after CMV antigen stimulation. This receptor was taken from a human donor in good health (CMV status not recorded). Some clones in this sample may be carry-over from other donors' samples. The rearrangement links TRBV7-2 to TRBJ2-1, with D perhaps matching TRBD2 (5 bases). DNA for the CDR3: TGTGCCAGCAGCTCTCCCCCTGGGCGGGCTGAGCAGTTCTTC. The encoded protein is CASSSPPGRAEQFF.